Given below is one T cell receptor (beta chain) in context. This sample stems from a study of blood T cell repertoires in COVID-19. Study overall: Samples came from the United States, Italy and Spain, spanning acute and convalescent COVID-19.

In the original processing: Estimates of nucleated cell counts were drawn from the amplification of reference gene primers. Produced via immunoSEQ multiplex PCR; TCRdb's table is partial and in-frame only. The V and J calls and the clone size are those of that table, but D and trimming were determined from the DNA. Altogether roughly 250,000 clones are present, approximately 84% being singletons, with the ten largest covering 15% to 18%. During active infection, Seattle patients enrolled and were then monitored through disease. This sequence was found in a person aged 65 to 85 with COVID-19, enrolled during active disease. Sequenced: peripheral blood.

The CDR3 protein is CASSLVAGGTDTQYF. CDR3 DNA sequence: TGTGCCAGCAGCTTGGTCGCAGGGGGCACAGATACGCAGTATTTT. This chain joins TRBV5-8 and TRBJ2-3; maybe TRBD1 (6 bases). V gave up 0 bases and J gave up 1 base, with 9 bases separating them. Germline-derived CDR1 and CDR2 are SGHTS and YDEGEE. The CDR3 spans 15 residues.